The 30 T cell receptor beta chains given below trace back to one sample, sequenced in a study of OX40 agonist ivuxolimab in advanced cancers. Profiling relied on immunoSEQ multiplex PCR, and the TCRdb table lists in-frame clones only, not all of them. The sample includes approximately 70,000 clones, roughly 90% of them seen just once. Sequenced here: CD4+ or CD8+ T cells sorted from blood, sampled in a trial of the OX40 agonist ivuxolimab. The source is an adult with an advanced solid tumor such as melanoma, head and neck, liver or kidney cancer.

CDR3 coding DNA: TGCGCCAGCAGGACGGACAGCCTAGACAACACTGAAGCTTTCTTT. This gives the protein CASRTDSLDNTEAFF. The genes are TRBV5-1 and TRBJ1-1, with a tentative D call TRBD1 (6 bases). This CDR3 comprises 15 residues. The germline V and J ends were trimmed by 5 bases and 2 bases, with 16 bases remaining between them. Germline assignment: CDR1 SGHRS and CDR2 YFSETQ.

This chain connects TRBV28 to TRBJ1-5; D is possibly TRBD1 (5 bases). The CDR3 consists of 20 residues. Trimming removed 5 bases at V and 3 bases at J, with 29 bases between. Germline CDR1 and CDR2: MDHEN and SYDVKM. CDR3 loop: CASSPITGPHFGWANQPQHF. The CDR3 DNA sequence: TGTGCCAGCAGTCCCATTACAGGACCCCATTTCGGGTGGGCCAATCAGCCCCAGCATTTT.

The rearrangement joins TRBV5-1 to TRBJ1-4, with 8 bases lining up with TRBD1. Germline V gene data show CDR1 as SGHRS and CDR2 as YFSETQ. The CDR3 contains 14 residues. Unmatched junction bases numbered 3, after V lost 0 bases and J lost 8 bases. The CDR3 DNA follows: TGCGCCAGCAGCTTGGGACAGGGGATAGAAAAACTGTTTTTT. Translated, it gives CASSLGQGIEKLFF.

V and J are TRBV7-3 and TRBJ1-1; D uncertain. V lost 5 bases and J lost 5, with 12 bases in between. The germline V gene has CDR1 SGHTA and CDR2 FQGTGA. CDR3 size: 13 residues. The CDR3 DNA is TGTGCCAGCAGCGTTGGGCTTACTACTGAAGCTTTCTTT. It translates to CASSVGLTTEAFF.

V and J are TRBV4-1 and TRBJ2-7; D remains ambiguous. The germline V gene has CDR1 MGHRA and CDR2 YSYEKL. Trimming pared 1 base from V and 0 bases from J, leaving 7 bases between. The CDR3 length is 14 residues. CDR3 residues: CASSQAENSYEQYF. The CDR3 DNA reads TGCGCCAGCAGCCAAGCTGAGAACTCCTACGAGCAGTACTTC.

The chain is built from TRBV7-9 and TRBJ2-3; D is unclear. This CDR3 has 14 amino acids. V dropped 1 base and J dropped 0 bases, with 5 bases sitting between them. Germline V gene lookup returns CDR1 SEHNR and CDR2 FQNEAQ (reference sequence). The CDR3 DNA is TGTGCCAGCAGCTTAGACAGAAGCACAGATACGCAGTATTTT. It is translated as CASSLDRSTDTQYF.

The chain employs TRBV29-1 and TRBJ1-2; no definite D call. CDR1 is SQVTM and CDR2 is ANQGSEA in the germline V gene. V was shortened by 2 bases and J by 3 bases, with 4 bases between the two germline ends. This CDR3 is built from 11 residues. CDR3 loop: CSVEQHYGYTF. CDR3 bases: TGCAGCGTTGAACAACACTATGGCTACACCTTC.

The chain is built from TRBV7-8 and TRBJ1-5; 7 positions match TRBD1. The V and J ends lost 3 bases and 4 bases, in that order; junction bases with no gene match: 6. Germline loops: CDR1 SGHVS, CDR2 FQNEAQ. CDR3 size: 15 residues. The chain's CDR3 is CASSFNRGQNQPQHF. CDR3 coding DNA: TGTGCCAGCAGCTTTAACCGGGGACAGAATCAGCCCCAGCATTTT.

The chain uses TRBV5-6 and TRBJ2-2; 9 positions agree with TRBD1. Unmatched junction bases numbered 8, after V lost 4 bases and J lost 4 bases. The germline CDR1 and CDR2 sequences are SGHDT and YYEEEE. The CDR3 extends over 16 amino acids. The CDR3 DNA follows: TGTGCCAGCAGCCCGGGACAGGGTAGGAGCACCGGGGAGCTGTTTTTT. Its translation: CASSPGQGRSTGELFF.

V gene TRBV10-1 combines with J gene TRBJ2-5; D ambiguous. V lost 2 bases to trimming and J lost 10 bases, with 14 bases between them. Germline V CDR1 and CDR2: WNHNN, SYGVQD (reference sequence). The CDR3 sequence is 13 residues long. Here the CDR3 DNA reads TGCGCCAGCAGTGAGACCGCAGGAGCCCACCAGTACTTC. Translation gives CASSETAGAHQYF.

This chain connects TRBV19 to TRBJ2-1; TRBD1 aligns across 8 bases. V lost 3 bases and J lost 7; bases outside the gene matches: 2. Germline assignment: CDR1 LNHDA and CDR2 SQIVND (reference sequence). The CDR3 is made up of 13 amino acids. In nucleotides, the CDR3 is TGTGCCAGTAGTATGACAGGGGCTAATGAGCAGTTCTTC. Its protein is CASSMTGANEQFF.

The J gene is TRBJ2-7, the V gene TRBV5-4; tentatively, D is TRBD1 or TRBD2 (5 bases each). Deletions cut 0 bases from V and 6 bases from J, with 13 bases between. The CDR3 is made up of 14 amino acids. Germline V gene sequence: CDR1 SGHNT, CDR2 YYREEE (reference sequence). As DNA, the CDR3 is TGTGCCAGCAGCTTGGGGCTCTCCGGGACCGAGCAGTACTTC. It translates to CASSLGLSGTEQYF.

The CDR3 loop is CAWSANNEQFF. The CDR3 DNA is TGTGCCTGGAGTGCCAACAATGAGCAGTTCTTC. The gene calls are TRBV30 and TRBJ2-1; D gene uncertain. This CDR3 comprises 11 residues. The V end was cut by 1 base, the J end by 5 bases, with 3 bases between. CDR1 is GTSNPN and CDR2 is SVGIG in the germline V gene (reference sequence).

The CDR3 loop reads CASTSFGGGDEQFF. The DNA of the CDR3 is TGTGCCAGTACTAGCTTTGGAGGGGGCGATGAGCAGTTCTTC. The V and J genes are TRBV19 and TRBJ2-1; possibly TRBD1 for D (7 bases). V was pared by 7 bases and J by 8 bases, with 18 bases between. This CDR3 contains 14 residues. Germline V CDR1 and CDR2: LNHDA, SQIVND (reference sequence).

The chain employs TRBV7-9 and TRBJ1-2; D gene ambiguous. Germline values: CDR1 SEHNR, CDR2 FQNEAQ (reference sequence). V lost 0 bases and J lost 8, with 10 bases in between. The CDR3 consists of 13 residues. The CDR3 loop is CASSLAGSRGYTF. DNA of the CDR3: TGTGCCAGCAGCTTAGCTGGGTCGCGCGGCTACACCTTC. Variable domain in full (rest from reference TRBV7-9 and TRBJ1-2): DTGVSQNPRHKITKRGQNVTFRCDPISEHNRLYWYRQTLGQGPEFLTYFQNEAQLEKSRLLSDRFSAERPKGSFSTLEIQRTEQGDSAMYLCASSLAGSRGYTFGSGTRLTVV.

The chain uses TRBV5-5 and TRBJ1-1; D remains ambiguous. CDR3 size: 13 residues. CDR1 and CDR2 (germline): SGHKS, YYEKEE (reference sequence). V was pared by 1 base and J by 3 bases, with 7 bases between. The CDR3 DNA sequence: TGTGCCAGCAGCTTGTTGGTGGACACTGAAGCTTTCTTT. Protein product: CASSLLVDTEAFF. Looking up the rest from reference TRBV5-5 and TRBJ1-1 gives the full variable domain: DAGVTQSPTHLIKTRGQQVTLRCSPISGHKSVSWYQQVLGQGPQFIFQYYEKEERGRGNFPDRFSARQFPNYSSELNVNALLLGDSALYLCASSLLVDTEAFFGQGTRLTVV.

This clone has a handful of counts. The rearrangement joins TRBV5-4 to TRBJ1-2; tentative D call: TRBD1 (6 bases). This CDR3 is built from 13 residues. Looked up from germline, CDR1 is SGHNT and CDR2 is YYREEE (reference sequence). Trimming pared 4 bases from V and 4 bases from J, leaving 11 bases between. The CDR3 region is CASSPGDGYGYTF. For the CDR3, the DNA is TGTGCCAGCAGCCCAGGGGATGGCTATGGCTACACCTTC.

This clone was picked up one time. The V gene is TRBV7-3, the J gene TRBJ1-1; no firm D call. The CDR3 sequence is 13 residues long. The germline CDR1 and CDR2 sequences are SGHTA and FQGTGA. V was clipped by 1 base and J by 1 base, with 4 bases between them. The CDR3 DNA reads TGTGCCAGCAGCTTAATAGAGAACACTGAAGCTTTCTTT. Its protein is CASSLIENTEAFF.

V gene TRBV7-2 combines with J gene TRBJ1-5; 10 nucleotides line up with TRBD1. V was clipped by 5 bases and J by 2 bases; unmatched bases: 12. The CDR3 consists of 18 residues. In germline, CDR1 is SGHTA, CDR2 FQGNSA. Here the CDR3 reads CASSPLFSGTGGNQPQHF. Written as DNA, the CDR3 is TGTGCCAGCAGCCCGCTATTCTCCGGGACAGGGGGCAATCAGCCCCAGCATTTT.

J is TRBJ1-1 and V is TRBV5-1; possible D gene TRBD1, 6 bases. V lost 0 bases, J lost 4 bases, and 13 bases lay in between. Looked up from germline, CDR1 is SGHRS and CDR2 is YFSETQ. This CDR3 is 15 amino acids long. The CDR3 here is CASSLADRRGTEAFF. DNA of the CDR3: TGCGCCAGCAGCTTGGCTGACAGGAGGGGCACTGAAGCTTTCTTT.

Of note for this clone: One junction end does not reproduce the germline sequence, and a read error may be involved. The genes are TRBV7-7 and TRBJ2-7; tentative D call: TRBD1 (5 bases). The CDR3 is made up of 16 amino acids. Germline loops: CDR1 SSHAT, CDR2 FNYEAQ (reference sequence). CDR3 bases: TGTGCTAGCAGCCCCCCCGGGCCAGGGTGGGCCTACGAGCAGTACTTC. Translating it yields CASSPPGPGWAYEQYF.

V is TRBV11-1 and J is TRBJ1-1; perhaps TRBD1 as D (5 bases). V lost 5 bases, J lost 5 bases, and 9 bases lay in between. The germline gives CDR1 SGHAT, CDR2 FQDESV (reference sequence). The CDR3 totals 12 residues. The CDR3 spells CASSRGGTEAFF. As DNA, the CDR3 is TGTGCCAGCAGCCGTGGGGGGACTGAAGCTTTCTTT. Filled out from reference TRBV11-1 and TRBJ1-1, the complete variable domain reads EAEVAQSPRYKITEKSQAVAFWCDPISGHATLYWYRQILGQGPELLVQFQDESVVDDSQLPKDRFSAERLKGVDSTLKIQPAELGDSAMYLCASSRGGTEAFFGQGTRLTVV.

CDR3 loop: CASSELGWLKTLNTEAFF. The CDR3 DNA reads as TGTGCCAGCAGTGAATTAGGGTGGTTAAAAACCTTGAACACTGAAGCTTTCTTT. The chain has TRBV2 and TRBJ1-1; no clear D. The CDR3 is 18 residues long. The germline CDR1 and CDR2 sequences are SNHLY and FYNNEI. Trimming took 2 bases from V and 0 from J, leaving 19 bases between them.

The rearrangement uses TRBV9 and TRBJ2-1; 11 bases map to TRBD1. The germline gives CDR1 SGDLS, CDR2 YYNGEE. The CDR3 covers 15 residues. V was clipped by 4 bases and J by 7 bases; unmatched bases: 7. CDR3 amino acids: CASSLRTGGINEQFF. CDR3 sequence (DNA): TGTGCCAGCAGCCTCAGGACAGGGGGCATAAATGAGCAGTTCTTC.

J is TRBJ2-7 and V is TRBV14; D gene ambiguous. V dropped 1 base and J dropped 6 bases, with 7 bases sitting between them. The CDR3 covers 12 residues. CDR1 and CDR2 from the germline V gene are SGHDN and FVKESK. CDR3 in DNA: TGTGCCAGCAGCCAAGTCCGCACCGAGCAGTACTTC. Encoded protein: CASSQVRTEQYF.

This clone was found once. The V gene is TRBV5-1, the J gene TRBJ2-5; 7 nucleotides align to TRBD1. Trimming took 4 bases from V and 2 from J; bases not matched to a gene: 8. Germline V gives CDR1 SGHRS, CDR2 YFSETQ. CDR3 length: 15 residues. The CDR3 DNA reads TGCGCCAGCAGCCAGCCGACAGGGAGACAAGAGACCCAGTACTTC. As protein: CASSQPTGRQETQYF.

The chain joins TRBV7-8 to TRBJ2-7, with 8 positions matching TRBD2. Germline lookup yields CDR1 SGHVS and CDR2 FQNEAQ. This CDR3 is 13 amino acids long. Germline trimming cut 7 bases from V and 6 bases from J; bases unmatched to any gene: 8. The CDR3 nucleotides are TGTGCCAGCACACCGGGGGGGGGTGGCGAGCAGTACTTC. Translating it yields CASTPGGGGEQYF.

V and J are TRBV7-3 and TRBJ1-1; D call uncertain. The CDR3 spans 14 residues. Trimming took off 2 bases at V and 1 base at J, with 8 bases between the two ends. Germline V gives CDR1 SGHTA, CDR2 FQGTGA. The CDR3 protein is CASSLGGRNTEAFF. The CDR3 DNA follows: TGTGCCAGCAGCTTAGGCGGTCGGAACACTGAAGCTTTCTTT.

This clone showed up just once. V gene TRBV11-2 combines with J gene TRBJ2-3, with D possibly matching TRBD1 (6 bases). Per the germline V gene, CDR1 is SGHAT and CDR2 is FQNNGV. CDR3 size: 16 residues. The ends were cut back, 2 bases at V and 7 bases at J, with 19 bases in the middle. CDR3 region: CASSLRGGSGTNTQYF. Written as DNA, the CDR3 is TGTGCCAGCAGCTTAAGAGGGGGTTCGGGGACCAATACGCAGTATTTT.

To note about this clone: An end of the junction differs from the germline gene, which may be a read error. CDR3 in DNA: TGTGCCAGCAGCTTCAATCGGGGGCGTGGCTACACCTTC. This sequence encodes CASSFNRGRGYTF. This sequence joins TRBV5-3 and TRBJ1-2, with D possibly matching TRBD1 (6 bases). TRBV5-3 is reported as an ORF; its role is uncertain. This CDR3 spans 13 amino acids.